This T cell receptor beta chain was sequenced in a study of CXCR3-negative and CXCR3-positive naive CD8 T cells. Study-level points and caveats: Unlike memory cells, which differed, naive CXCR3-negative and CXCR3-positive cells had similar TRBV-TRBJ usage. TCR strength was inferred from TRB CDR3 properties, while surface CD5 was comparable between naive subsets. Cryopreserved cells partially lost CXCR3 expression, and fresh PBMCs were used in most assays.

From germline, CDR1 is LGHNA and CDR2 YNFKEQ. The CDR3 consists of 14 residues. It was by 5' RACE with UMI labels that the TRB cDNA libraries were prepared. TCRdb reanalyzed the 5' RACE reads, giving one entry per CDR3 protein sequence and no DNA. This sample's table reports 5,500 to 6,000 distinct CDR3 sequences. Each CD8+ T cell subset was flow-sorted in triplicate. Every sort contained 300,000 or so cells. This clonotype is deemed medium-sized by its frequency. Its antigen remains unidentified. The source of this sequence is a human donor in good health. Some clones in this sample may be carry-over from other donors' samples. This rearrangement joins TRBV4-2 to TRBJ1-1; as DNA is missing, the TRBD1 call by TCRdb cannot be tested. What was sequenced was naive CXCR3- CD8+ T cells from blood. Regarding subset: CD45RO-CCR7+CD27+CD95- naive CD8+ T cells lacking CXCR3 (TNR3-). The CDR3 here is CASSQGTGGPEAFF.